A single sample is the source of the 32 T cell receptor beta chains below, sequenced in a study of T cell changes during pregnancy in multiple sclerosis. Measured with immunoSEQ multiplex PCR; TCRdb has only the in-frame clones, and not every one. The data contain tens of thousands of clones, about nine tenths of them singletons. Sequenced material: peripheral blood, taken in the first trimester of pregnancy. Receptor source: a female donor in good health, enrolled as a control in a pregnancy study.

The CDR3 DNA is TGTGCCAGCAGCTTTCGACTAGCGACGACCAATGAGCAGTTCTTC. Protein product: CASSFRLATTNEQFF. This chain links TRBV5-5 with TRBJ2-1; 8 nucleotides line up with TRBD2. Trimming removed 2 bases from V and 6 bases from J; junction bases left unmatched: 7. CDR1 is SGHKS and CDR2 is YYEKEE in the germline V gene (reference sequence). The CDR3 has 15 amino acids.

The chain employs TRBV9 and TRBJ2-5, with D possibly matching TRBD2 (6 bases). The CDR3 extends over 15 amino acids. Trimming cost V 2 bases and J 0 bases, with 11 bases left between them. CDR1 is SGDLS, CDR2 YYNGEE, per germline. The CDR3 protein is CASSVAGTHQETQYF. CDR3 DNA: TGTGCCAGCAGCGTGGCGGGGACGCACCAAGAGACCCAGTACTTC.

The chain joins TRBV5-5 to TRBJ1-1; 11 nucleotides agree with TRBD1. The CDR3 totals 15 residues. Germline trimming cut 3 bases from V and 4 bases from J; bases unmatched to any gene: 5. The germline V gene has CDR1 SGHKS and CDR2 YYEKEE (reference sequence). This CDR3 reads CASSWTGGESTEAFF. The CDR3 nucleotides read TGTGCCAGCAGCTGGACAGGGGGCGAAAGCACTGAAGCTTTCTTT.

The chain joins TRBV7-9 to TRBJ1-6; 12 nucleotides agree with TRBD1. The CDR3 length is 15 residues. Germline V gives CDR1 SEHNR, CDR2 FQNEAQ (reference sequence). Trimming removed 3 bases from V and 10 bases from J; junction bases left unmatched: 4. In DNA form, the CDR3 reads TGTGCCAGCAGCTTCCGGGACAGGGGGCGATCACCCCTCCACTTT. It specifies CASSFRDRGRSPLHF. Full variable domain (outside the CDR3, taken from reference TRBV7-9 and TRBJ1-6): DTGVSQNPRHKITKRGQNVTFRCDPISEHNRLYWYRQTLGQGPEFLTYFQNEAQLEKSRLLSDRFSAERPKGSFSTLEIQRTEQGDSAMYLCASSFRDRGRSPLHFGNGTRLTVT.

This sequence joins TRBV7-6 and TRBJ2-7; the match to TRBD2 covers 7 bases. Per germline, CDR1 SGHVS and CDR2 FNYEAQ. Germline trimming cut 5 bases from V and 2 bases from J; bases unmatched to any gene: 9. This CDR3 spans 15 amino acids. The CDR3 bases are TGTGCCAGCAGCCCCGGCGGGGGTGGGGCCTACGAGCAGTACTTC. Its translation: CASSPGGGGAYEQYF.

V and J are TRBV4-1 and TRBJ2-1, with D possibly matching TRBD2 (5 bases). There are 13 residues in the CDR3. Trimming removed 1 base from V and 9 bases from J, with 10 bases in between. Germline CDR1 is MGHRA and CDR2 is YSYEKL. The CDR3 here is CASSQGMGSEQFF. Written as DNA, the CDR3 is TGCGCCAGCAGCCAAGGTATGGGGAGTGAGCAGTTCTTC.

CDR3 DNA sequence: TGCGCCAGCAGCAGGCCACCGGGACTAGCCGGCGATACGCAGTATTTT. It specifies CASSRPPGLAGDTQYF. This chain connects TRBV5-1 to TRBJ2-3; 9 bases are a match to TRBD2. The germline V gene has CDR1 SGHRS and CDR2 YFSETQ. Unmatched junction bases numbered 12, after V lost 4 bases and J lost 6 bases. The CDR3 covers 16 residues. Combining the CDR3 with reference TRBV5-1 and TRBJ2-3 gives the whole variable domain KAGVTQTPRYLIKTRGQQVTLSCSPISGHRSVSWYQQTPGQGLQFLFEYFSETQRNKGNFPGRFSGRQFSNSRSEMNVSTLELGDSALYLCASSRPPGLAGDTQYFGPGTRLTVL.

The chain employs TRBV4-1 and TRBJ1-4; 10 bases agree with TRBD1. V dropped 1 base and J dropped 8; count of bases not matched to a gene: 1. Germline V lookup: CDR1 MGHRA, CDR2 YSYEKL. The CDR3 is 14 residues long. CDR3 bases: TGCGCCAGCAGCCAAGGGACAGGGGGAGAAAAACTGTTTTTT. Residues: CASSQGTGGEKLFF.

This clone was counted once. The rearrangement uses TRBV27 and TRBJ2-1, with a possible D match to TRBD1 (6 bases). The V end was cut by 7 bases, the J end by 4 bases, with 11 bases between. Germline CDR1 reads MNHEY; CDR2 reads SMNVEV (reference sequence). The CDR3 extends over 13 amino acids. CDR3 loop: CASKGVFYNEQFF. The DNA of the CDR3 is TGTGCCAGCAAGGGGGTATTTTACAATGAGCAGTTCTTC.

The rearrangement links TRBV5-8 to TRBJ1-1; D not resolved. Germline CDR1 SGHTS, CDR2 YDEGEE. The CDR3 has 17 amino acids. The V end lost 3 bases, the J end lost 5 bases, and 23 bases lay between the germline ends. The CDR3 here is CASSSTPPGQRRTEAFF. In DNA form, the CDR3 reads TGTGCCAGCAGCTCAACTCCCCCGGGTCAGCGGAGGACTGAAGCTTTCTTT.

CDR3 residues: CASRTRTGGTEAFF. In DNA form, the CDR3 reads TGTGCCAGCAGGACTCGGACAGGGGGGACTGAAGCTTTCTTT. This chain connects TRBV6-1 to TRBJ1-1; TRBD1 matches 10 bases. Germline loops: CDR1 MNHNS, CDR2 SASEGT. V shed 6 bases and J 5 bases; nucleotides not matched to a gene: 6. This CDR3 is built from 14 residues.

V and J are TRBV28 and TRBJ2-5; TRBD1 matches at 9 bases. The trim removed 0 bases at V and 2 bases at J, leaving 16 bases unmatched. The CDR3 has 20 residues. The germline V gene has CDR1 MDHEN and CDR2 SYDVKM. The CDR3 bases are TGTGCCAGCAGTTTATGGTCGGGTCGGGGGACAGGGTCGAATCAAGAGACCCAGTACTTC. It encodes CASSLWSGRGTGSNQETQYF.

This clone was recorded only once. The V gene is TRBV28, the J gene TRBJ2-3; 9 nucleotides agree with TRBD1. CDR3 length: 13 residues. CDR1 and CDR2 (germline): MDHEN, SYDVKM. V trimming: 8 bases; J trimming: 5 bases; junction bases outside the gene matches: 5. The CDR3 spells CASHRGQEDTQYF. The CDR3 bases are TGTGCCAGCCACAGGGGGCAGGAAGATACGCAGTATTTT.

The genes are TRBV2 and TRBJ1-2; 8 bases are a match to TRBD1. Trimming at V came to 7 bases and at J to 2 bases, leaving 6 bases not matched to a gene. Germline values: CDR1 SNHLY, CDR2 FYNNEI. The CDR3 is 14 amino acids. CDR3 region: CASTSGGTNYGYTF. The CDR3 DNA sequence: TGTGCCAGCACGTCAGGGGGCACAAACTATGGCTACACCTTC.

The sample holds a few counts of this clone. This chain links TRBV29-1 with TRBJ1-1, with D maybe TRBD1 (5 bases). The CDR3 contains 13 residues. From germline, CDR1 is SQVTM and CDR2 ANQGSEA. V lost 6 bases, J lost 4 bases, and 15 bases lay in between. CDR3 nucleotide sequence: TGCAGCGTGGCCCTAGGGCAGGGCACTGAAGCTTTCTTT. Its translation: CSVALGQGTEAFF.

The J gene is TRBJ2-1, the V gene TRBV7-3; D is possibly TRBD1 (6 bases). This CDR3 comprises 15 residues. Trimming left V 1 base short and J 4 bases short, with 11 bases between. Germline-derived CDR1 and CDR2 are SGHTA and FQGTGA. The CDR3 protein is CASSLSGGPYNEQFF. The DNA of the CDR3 is TGTGCCAGCAGCTTAAGTGGGGGCCCTTACAATGAGCAGTTCTTC.

CDR3 amino acids: CASSELAGGPNEQFF. In DNA form, the CDR3 reads TGTGCCAGCAGTGAATTAGCGGGAGGGCCTAATGAGCAGTTCTTC. This chain joins TRBV6-4 and TRBJ2-1, with TRBD2 matching over 11 bases. The germline CDR1 and CDR2 sequences are MRHNA and SNTAGT. V gave up 3 bases and J gave up 7 bases; unmatched junction bases: 5. The CDR3 covers 15 residues.

This clone was counted a single time. This rearrangement joins TRBV19 to TRBJ2-5; 7 bases are a match to TRBD2. Germline values: CDR1 LNHDA, CDR2 SQIVND (reference sequence). This CDR3 spans 14 amino acids. V lost 9 bases and J lost 1; bases outside the gene matches: 8. DNA of the CDR3: TGTGCCAGCAGTGGGGGGGTGATCCAAGAGACCCAGTACTTC. It encodes CASSGGVIQETQYF.

The chain joins TRBV6-5 to TRBJ1-5; tentative D call: TRBD1 (5 bases). The germline V and J ends were trimmed by 4 bases and 0 bases, with 13 bases remaining between them. The CDR3 is 16 amino acids. Per germline, CDR1 MNHEY and CDR2 SVGAGI. The CDR3 DNA follows: TGTGCCAGCAGTTCACCGGGGGGTTATAGCAATCAGCCCCAGCATTTT. Its translation: CASSSPGGYSNQPQHF.

The chain has TRBV19 and TRBJ1-3; TRBD1 matches 7 bases. From germline, CDR1 is LNHDA and CDR2 SQIVND (reference sequence). This CDR3 is built from 12 residues. Trimming cost V 9 bases and J 2 bases; bases outside gene matches: 1. This chain's CDR3 is CASRGTGNTIYF. The CDR3 DNA sequence: TGTGCCAGCAGGGGGACTGGAAACACCATATATTTT.

The V and J genes are TRBV12-5 and TRBJ2-1; TRBD1 matches 8 bases. The CDR3 is 12 residues long. V lost 6 bases to trimming and J lost 15 bases; unmatched junction nucleotides: 10. Germline V lookup: CDR1 LGHNT, CDR2 FRNRAP. The CDR3: CASGTLDGQGFF. CDR3 in DNA: TGTGCTAGTGGCACCCTTGATGGACAGGGGTTCTTC.

The chain uses TRBV13 and TRBJ1-2, with 9 bases identical to TRBD1. Germline V lookup: CDR1 PRHDT, CDR2 FYEKMQ (reference sequence). The J segment lost 7 bases and the V segment lost 2 bases, leaving 8 bases of the junction unmatched. The CDR3 sequence is 15 residues long. This CDR3 is CASSLSDRGEVGYTF. CDR3 nucleotide sequence: TGTGCCAGCAGCTTATCGGACAGGGGAGAGGTTGGCTACACCTTC.

This rearrangement joins TRBV4-3 to TRBJ2-3; perhaps TRBD2 as D (6 bases). CDR1 LGHNA and CDR2 YSLEER come from the germline V gene. V was pared by 3 bases and J by 3 bases, with 10 bases between. The CDR3 is 14 amino acids. DNA of the CDR3: TGCGCCAGCAGCCAGGGGACTCGAACAGATACGCAGTATTTT. Translated, it gives CASSQGTRTDTQYF.

The rearrangement links TRBV6-5 to TRBJ2-5; 9 bases are shared with TRBD2. This CDR3 is 16 amino acids long. The V gene end was trimmed by 0 bases and the J gene end by 3 bases; junction bases not matched to a gene: 5. Germline loops: CDR1 MNHEY, CDR2 SVGAGI. Here the CDR3 reads CASSYSPSGEKETQYF. The DNA of the CDR3 is TGTGCCAGCAGTTACTCCCCTAGCGGGGAAAAAGAGACCCAGTACTTC.

V gene TRBV11-2 combines with J gene TRBJ1-2; D is uncertain. V was cut by 5 bases and J by 7 bases, with 14 bases left in between. The germline gives CDR1 SGHAT, CDR2 FQNNGV. The CDR3 runs to 13 residues. The CDR3 region is CASSPGISRGYTF. The CDR3 DNA reads TGTGCCAGCAGCCCCGGGATATCGCGTGGCTACACCTTC. Full variable domain (rest looked up from reference TRBV11-2 and TRBJ1-2): EAGVAQSPRYKIIEKRQSVAFWCNPISGHATLYWYQQILGQGPKLLIQFQNNGVVDDSQLPKDRFSAERLKGVDSTLKIQPAKLEDSAVYLCASSPGISRGYTFGSGTRLTVV.

The chain combines TRBV27 with TRBJ2-5; TRBD1 matches at 10 bases. Trimming at V came to 5 bases and at J to 0 bases, leaving 9 bases not matched to a gene. Per germline, CDR1 MNHEY and CDR2 SMNVEV (reference sequence). The CDR3 has 17 residues. CDR3 sequence reads: CASSPYRDRGHQETQYF. As DNA, the CDR3 is TGTGCCAGCAGTCCCTACCGGGACAGGGGCCACCAAGAGACCCAGTACTTC.

The chain has TRBV2 and TRBJ2-7; 8 bases align to TRBD2. V gave up 6 bases and J gave up 4 bases; unmatched junction bases: 11. The germline CDR1 and CDR2 sequences are SNHLY and FYNNEI. CDR3 size: 15 residues. The CDR3 protein is CASRKAGVSSYEQYF. CDR3 bases: TGTGCCAGCAGAAAAGCGGGAGTCTCTTCGTACGAGCAGTACTTC.

The rearrangement joins TRBV27 to TRBJ2-7; 10 nucleotides line up with TRBD1. The CDR3 covers 16 residues. J lost 2 bases, V lost 3 bases, and 7 bases had no gene match. CDR1 is MNHEY, CDR2 SMNVEV, per germline (reference sequence). CDR3 residues: CASSLDVGQGAYEQYF. In nucleotides, the CDR3 is TGTGCCAGCAGTTTGGATGTCGGACAGGGGGCCTACGAGCAGTACTTC.

The rearrangement uses TRBV6-5 and TRBJ2-1; 7 bases map to TRBD1. The V and J ends lost 6 bases and 0 bases, in that order; junction bases with no gene match: 5. The germline CDR1 and CDR2 sequences are MNHEY and SVGAGI. The CDR3 spans 15 residues. The CDR3 DNA follows: TGTGCCAGCAGCTCCGGGACAGACTCCTACAATGAGCAGTTCTTC. Protein sequence: CASSSGTDSYNEQFF.

The chain combines TRBV27 with TRBJ2-1; 7 bases align to TRBD1. V gave up 4 bases and J gave up 4 bases; unmatched junction bases: 4. CDR1 and CDR2 from the germline V gene are MNHEY and SMNVEV (reference sequence). The CDR3 spans 14 residues. The CDR3 here is CASSSLDRYNEQFF. The CDR3, as DNA: TGTGCCAGCAGTTCATTGGACAGGTACAATGAGCAGTTCTTC.

This clone was recorded a few times. The V call is TRBV6-4, the J call TRBJ2-2; the D gene is possibly TRBD2 (5 bases). CDR3 length equals 13 residues. V shed 4 bases and J shed 4 bases, with 7 bases lying between them. CDR1 MRHNA and CDR2 SNTAGT come from the germline V gene. CDR3 sequence: CASSVAGTGELFF. CDR3 in DNA: TGTGCCAGCAGTGTTGCGGGCACCGGGGAGCTGTTTTTT.

This clone was recorded only once. This sequence joins TRBV9 and TRBJ1-1; the D gene is possibly TRBD1 (5 bases). Germline V lookup: CDR1 SGDLS, CDR2 YYNGEE. The CDR3 extends over 14 amino acids. The germline V and J ends were trimmed by 3 bases and 0 bases, with 9 bases remaining between them. CDR3 nucleotide sequence: TGTGCCAGCAGCGACGGGGGGATGAACACTGAAGCTTTCTTT. Translation: CASSDGGMNTEAFF. The whole variable domain, filled in from reference TRBV9 and TRBJ1-1, reads DSGVTQTPKHLITATGQRVTLRCSPRSGDLSVYWYQQSLDQGLQFLIQYYNGEERAKGNILERFSAQQFPDLHSELNLSSLELGDSALYFCASSDGGMNTEAFFGQGTRLTVV.